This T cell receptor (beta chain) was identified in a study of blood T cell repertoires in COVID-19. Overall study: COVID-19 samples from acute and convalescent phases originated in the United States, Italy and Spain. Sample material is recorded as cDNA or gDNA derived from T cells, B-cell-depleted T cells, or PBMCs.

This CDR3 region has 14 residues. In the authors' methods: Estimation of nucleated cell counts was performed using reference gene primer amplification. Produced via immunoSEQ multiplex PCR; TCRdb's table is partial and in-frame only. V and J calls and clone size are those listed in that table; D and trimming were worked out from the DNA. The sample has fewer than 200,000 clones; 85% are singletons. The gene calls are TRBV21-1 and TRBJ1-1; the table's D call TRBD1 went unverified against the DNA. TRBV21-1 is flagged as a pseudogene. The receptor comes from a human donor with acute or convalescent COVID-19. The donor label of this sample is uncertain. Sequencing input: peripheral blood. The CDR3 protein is CASPRLGQGFEAFF. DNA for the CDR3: TGTGCCAGCCCCCGACTCGGACAGGGTTTTGAAGCTTTCTTT.